Each of the 19 T cell receptor beta chains below was sequenced from the same sample in a study of cytomegalovirus exposure and HLA in healthy donors. Primers for the PCR totalled 60 Vbeta and 13 Jbeta. TCRdb's copy holds only in-frame clones and misses some; the assay was immunoSEQ multiplex PCR. Among about 190,000 clones listed, 60% to 80% were seen once. Sequences were obtained from PBMCs. The receptors shown here come from a woman between 18 and 29 years old in good health and CMV-seronegative.

This clone occurred once. This chain connects TRBV7-3 to TRBJ2-3; 9 bases fit TRBD2. The CDR3 length is 17 residues. Germline V lookup: CDR1 SGHTA, CDR2 FQGTGA. V trimming: 1 base; J trimming: 1 base; junction bases outside the gene matches: 6. The chain's CDR3 is CASSLMGLAGGTDTQYF. CDR3 nucleotides: TGTGCCAGCAGCTTAATGGGGTTAGCGGGGGGCACAGATACGCAGTATTTT.

This clone has just one count. This chain uses TRBV25-1 with TRBJ2-7; the match to TRBD1 covers 8 bases. The length of the CDR3 is 14 residues. Germline-derived CDR1 and CDR2 are MGHDK and SYGVNS. The V segment lost 4 bases and the J segment 6 bases; nucleotides outside the gene matches: 8. The CDR3 loop is CASSGLDRAPEQYF. The CDR3, as DNA: TGTGCCAGCAGTGGATTGGACAGGGCGCCCGAGCAGTACTTC.

The J gene is TRBJ2-5, the V gene TRBV9; D unresolved. Trimming removed 2 bases at V and 1 base at J, with 9 bases between. The length of the CDR3 is 14 residues. Germline V gene data show CDR1 as SGDLS and CDR2 as YYNGEE. This CDR3 is CASSVAVTQETQYF. DNA for the CDR3: TGTGCCAGCAGCGTGGCAGTTACCCAAGAGACCCAGTACTTC.

The chain uses TRBV29-1 and TRBJ2-7; TRBD1 matches at 9 bases. After removal of 1 base from V and 4 bases from J, the junction contained 2 bases not matched to a gene. Germline V gene sequence: CDR1 SQVTM, CDR2 ANQGSEA. The CDR3 has 13 amino acids. The CDR3 protein is CSVEGTGDYEQYF. For the CDR3, the DNA is TGCAGCGTTGAAGGGACAGGGGATTACGAGCAGTACTTC.

The chain has TRBV27 and TRBJ2-2; maybe TRBD1 (7 bases). The CDR3 is made up of 13 amino acids. V was cut by 5 bases and J by 6 bases, with 10 bases left in between. Germline assignment: CDR1 MNHEY and CDR2 SMNVEV (reference sequence). The CDR3 coding sequence is TGTGCCAGCAGTCCAGGGGGGCCCGGGGAGCTGTTTTTT. Residues: CASSPGGPGELFF.

The genes are TRBV11-3 and TRBJ2-2, with TRBD1 identical over 10 bases. Germline V CDR1 and CDR2: SGHNT, YENEEA. With 5 bases clipped from V and 2 bases from J, the junction kept 5 bases outside the gene matches. This CDR3 contains 16 residues. The CDR3 loop is CASSTGTGVNTGELFF. The CDR3 DNA reads as TGTGCCAGCAGCACCGGGACAGGGGTTAACACCGGGGAGCTGTTTTTT.

This clone appeared a few times. The DNA for the CDR3 is TGCGCCAGCAGCCAAGAGACAGCGGGGGGGTCCTACGAGCAGTACTTC. Its protein is CASSQETAGGSYEQYF. The J gene is TRBJ2-7, the V gene TRBV4-1, with TRBD2 matching 10 bases. Germline V gene data show CDR1 as MGHRA and CDR2 as YSYEKL. V trimming: 0 bases; J trimming: 1 base; junction bases outside the gene matches: 3. This CDR3 comprises 16 residues.

The rearrangement links TRBV19 to TRBJ2-1, with TRBD2 as a possible D gene (7 bases). Germline V lookup: CDR1 LNHDA, CDR2 SQIVND (reference sequence). The CDR3 spans 17 residues. The V gene lost 2 bases and the J gene lost 6 bases, with 20 bases spanning the gap. DNA for the CDR3: TGTGCCAGTAGTATACGAAGCGGCGGGGGCGGGTCCAATGAGCAGTTCTTC. Protein: CASSIRSGGGGSNEQFF. The full variable domain, rest sourced from reference TRBV19 and TRBJ2-1, is DGGITQSPKYLFRKEGQNVTLSCEQNLNHDAMYWYRQDPGQGLRLIYYSQIVNDFQKGDIAEGYSVSREKKESFPLTVTSAQKNPTAFYLCASSIRSGGGGSNEQFFGPGTRLTVL.

The chain recombines TRBV5-1 with TRBJ2-1, with TRBD2 identical over 7 bases. This CDR3 is built from 15 residues. Germline CDR1 reads SGHRS; CDR2 reads YFSETQ. V was clipped by 3 bases and J by 3 bases; unmatched bases: 6. This CDR3 reads CASSSSSGIYNEQFF. The CDR3 nucleotides are TGCGCCAGCAGCTCGTCTAGCGGAATCTACAATGAGCAGTTCTTC. The full variable domain, in which reference TRBV5-1 and TRBJ2-1 provide the parts outside the CDR3, is KAGVTQTPRYLIKTRGQQVTLSCSPISGHRSVSWYQQTPGQGLQFLFEYFSETQRNKGNFPGRFSGRQFSNSRSEMNVSTLELGDSALYLCASSSSSGIYNEQFFGPGTRLTVL.

The chain links TRBV2 to TRBJ2-7; 9 nucleotides agree with TRBD1. The CDR3 length is 15 residues. V lost 8 bases and J lost 5; bases outside the gene matches: 13. Germline V gene lookup returns CDR1 SNHLY and CDR2 FYNNEI. The CDR3 DNA follows: TGTGCCAGCGGGGACTCCGGGACAGGGACAAACGAGCAGTACTTC. Protein sequence: CASGDSGTGTNEQYF. The full variable domain, with the rest looked up from reference TRBV2 and TRBJ2-7, is EPEVTQTPSHQVTQMGQEVILRCVPISNHLYFYWYRQILGQKVEFLVSFYNNEISEKSEIFDDQFSVERPDGSNFTLKIRSTKLEDSAMYFCASGDSGTGTNEQYFGPGTRLTVT.

This clone was counted once. This chain joins TRBV27 and TRBJ2-7; a weak D match, TRBD2 (6 bases). This CDR3 region has 13 residues. Germline CDR1 reads MNHEY; CDR2 reads SMNVEV (reference sequence). V dropped 4 bases and J dropped 2 bases, with 9 bases sitting between them. Here the CDR3 DNA reads TGTGCCAGCAGTTGGGGGGAGGCCTACGAGCAGTACTTC. As protein: CASSWGEAYEQYF.

The chain links TRBV7-8 to TRBJ2-1; 14 nucleotides match TRBD2. The V gene end was trimmed by 1 base and the J gene end by 9 bases; junction bases not matched to a gene: 8. In germline, CDR1 is SGHVS, CDR2 FQNEAQ. This CDR3 has 17 amino acids. The chain's CDR3 is CASSLDPGTSGRTEQFF. In nucleotides, the CDR3 is TGTGCCAGCAGCTTAGACCCCGGGACTAGCGGGAGAACTGAGCAGTTCTTC.

The chain is built from TRBV19 and TRBJ2-2; D is perhaps TRBD1 (7 bases). Trimming cost V 8 bases and J 3 bases, with 13 bases left between them. The CDR3 is 14 amino acids. Looked up from germline, CDR1 is LNHDA and CDR2 is SQIVND (reference sequence). The CDR3 bases are TGTGCCAGTCGAGGCAGGGGGGACACCGGGGAGCTGTTTTTT. Translation: CASRGRGDTGELFF.

The gene calls are TRBV5-1 and TRBJ1-2; TRBD1 agrees at 9 bases. The junction had 3 bases not matched to a gene; V was cut back by 3 bases and J by 3 bases. CDR1 is SGHRS, CDR2 YFSETQ, per germline. The CDR3 has 14 residues. The CDR3 loop reads CASSSTGGDYGYTF. The CDR3 DNA follows: TGCGCCAGCAGCTCTACAGGGGGCGACTATGGCTACACCTTC.

V is TRBV11-3 and J is TRBJ2-1; 9 positions match TRBD2. Germline CDR1 and CDR2: SGHNT and YENEEA. The CDR3 has 20 amino acids. V shed 2 bases and J 3 bases; nucleotides not matched to a gene: 17. This CDR3 is CASSLSEFQVGSGSYNEQFF. For the CDR3, the DNA is TGTGCCAGCAGCTTATCCGAGTTTCAAGTTGGTAGCGGGAGCTACAATGAGCAGTTCTTC.

The J gene is TRBJ2-5, the V gene TRBV10-2, with a weak D call TRBD2 (5 bases). Trimming pared 2 bases from V and 5 bases from J, leaving 18 bases between. Germline CDR1 WSHSY, CDR2 SAAADI. The CDR3 contains 16 residues. The CDR3 loop is CASSEPPTLLAETQYF. The CDR3 nucleotides are TGCGCCAGCAGTGAGCCGCCCACCCTGCTAGCTGAGACCCAGTACTTC.

The V gene is TRBV2, the J gene TRBJ1-1, with D maybe TRBD1 (5 bases). Germline V gives CDR1 SNHLY, CDR2 FYNNEI. V was pared by 7 bases and J by 0 bases, with 15 bases between. The CDR3 length is 15 residues. Written as DNA, the CDR3 is TGTGCCAGCATTACGGACATACGAATGAACACTGAAGCTTTCTTT. Protein: CASITDIRMNTEAFF.

This chain joins TRBV10-1 and TRBJ2-2; the match to TRBD2 covers 9 bases. V trimming: 3 bases; J trimming: 2 bases; junction bases outside the gene matches: 10. The germline CDR1 and CDR2 sequences are WNHNN and SYGVQD (reference sequence). This CDR3 has 18 amino acids. The DNA for the CDR3 is TGCGCCAGCAGTGATCATTTGGGGCTAGCGGGAAACACCGGGGAGCTGTTTTTT. This sequence encodes CASSDHLGLAGNTGELFF.

The table lists this clone with a few counts. V and J are TRBV27 and TRBJ1-1; tentatively, D is TRBD1 (6 bases). The CDR3 extends over 14 amino acids. The ends were cut back, 6 bases at V and 1 base at J, with 12 bases in the middle. The germline gives CDR1 MNHEY, CDR2 SMNVEV (reference sequence). As DNA, the CDR3 is TGTGCCAGCAGCCGAGACAGGAAGAACACTGAAGCTTTCTTT. The encoded protein is CASSRDRKNTEAFF.